Each of the 23 T cell receptor beta chains below was sequenced from the same sample in a study of control samples from healthy donors and cancer patients. Profiled with immunoSEQ multiplex PCR; TCRdb holds only in-frame clones, not every one. In the table there are under 90,000 clones, 80% to 95% of which are singletons. Sequencing was carried out using blood. The origin of the receptors is a woman aged 60-75 years in good health.

This chain links TRBV7-3 with TRBJ1-2, with 9 bases that match TRBD1. J was trimmed by 0 bases and V by 9 bases; bases with no gene match: 8. Germline loops: CDR1 SGHTA, CDR2 FQGTGA. The CDR3 is made up of 15 amino acids. In DNA form, the CDR3 reads TGTGCCAGTAAGCCGGGACAGGGAACTAACTATGGCTACACCTTC. Its translation is CASKPGQGTNYGYTF. Combining the CDR3 with reference TRBV7-3 and TRBJ1-2 gives the whole variable domain GAGVSQTPSNKVTEKGKYVELRCDPISGHTALYWYRQSLGQGPEFLIYFQGTGAADDSGLPNDRFFAVRPEGSVSTLKIQRTERGDSAVYLCASKPGQGTNYGYTFGSGTRLTVV.

V and J are TRBV5-1 and TRBJ1-4; D not certain. The CDR3 sequence is 15 residues long. V shed 0 bases and J shed 2 bases, with 8 bases lying between them. Per the germline V gene, CDR1 is SGHRS and CDR2 is YFSETQ. The CDR3 here is CASSLVGGTNEKLFF. In DNA, the CDR3 is TGCGCCAGCAGCTTGGTCGGTGGGACTAATGAAAAACTGTTTTTT.

CDR3 sequence (DNA): TGTGCCAGCAGCTTGGGACAGGGAAAAGTTTCTGGAAACACCATATATTTT. Translated: CASSLGQGKVSGNTIYF. This sequence joins TRBV7-6 and TRBJ1-3; 9 positions agree with TRBD1. The CDR3 totals 17 residues. With V trimmed by 3 bases and J by 1 base, 7 bases remained unmatched. Germline V gene data show CDR1 as SGHVS and CDR2 as FNYEAQ.

The rearrangement joins TRBV5-6 to TRBJ1-2; D is unresolved. This CDR3 has 13 residues. Germline CDR1 is SGHDT and CDR2 is YYEEEE. V was cut by 4 bases and J by 0 bases, with 7 bases left in between. The CDR3 sequence: CASSPTPNYGYTF. The CDR3 DNA is TGTGCCAGCAGCCCCACGCCTAACTATGGCTACACCTTC.

This clone was picked up one time. This chain links TRBV4-1 with TRBJ2-2; TRBD1 matches 11 bases. The CDR3 contains 17 residues. Losses at the gene ends were 1 base for V and 4 bases for J; bases not matched to a gene: 5. Germline lookup yields CDR1 MGHRA and CDR2 YSYEKL. CDR3 protein: CASSQGRDRGSTGELFF. In DNA form, the CDR3 reads TGCGCCAGCAGCCAAGGACGGGACAGGGGGAGCACCGGGGAGCTGTTTTTT.

The chain combines TRBV14 with TRBJ1-1; D gene uncertain. CDR1 SGHDN and CDR2 FVKESK come from the germline V gene. V gave up 6 bases and J gave up 0 bases, with 8 bases separating them. The CDR3 consists of 13 residues. CDR3 loop: CASSSVMNTEAFF. The CDR3 DNA reads TGTGCCAGCAGTAGTGTTATGAACACTGAAGCTTTCTTT.

In DNA form, the CDR3 reads TGTGCCAGCTCACCACGCAGGGCCGAAAACTATGGCTACACCTTC. Residues: CASSPRRAENYGYTF. This chain uses TRBV18 with TRBJ1-2; D may be TRBD1 (5 bases). V was trimmed by 1 base and J by 2 bases, leaving 11 bases between them. CDR1 KGHSH and CDR2 LQKENI come from the germline V gene. The CDR3 extends over 15 amino acids.

This clone was found once. The chain carries TRBV7-3 and TRBJ1-1; D ambiguous. Germline V gene lookup returns CDR1 SGHTA and CDR2 FQGTGA. Trimming shortened V by 1 base and J by 1 base, and 10 bases separated the two germline ends. The CDR3 contains 15 residues. The CDR3, as DNA: TGTGCCAGCAGCTTAAACCCACAGCCGAACACTGAAGCTTTCTTT. It is translated as CASSLNPQPNTEAFF.

The chain has TRBV7-2 and TRBJ2-1, with D possibly being TRBD2 (5 bases). Germline CDR1 SGHTA, CDR2 FQGNSA. V was shortened by 1 base and J by 4 bases, with 23 bases between the two germline ends. The CDR3 is 19 residues long. CDR3 amino acids: CASSLVGSSHLPRYNEQFF. In nucleotides, the CDR3 is TGTGCCAGCAGCTTAGTAGGTTCTAGCCACCTACCGCGGTACAATGAGCAGTTCTTC. Full variable domain (missing parts from reference TRBV7-2 and TRBJ2-1): GAGVSQSPSNKVTEKGKDVELRCDPISGHTALYWYRQSLGQGLEFLIYFQGNSAPDKSGLPSDRFSAERTGGSVSTLTIQRTQQEDSAVYLCASSLVGSSHLPRYNEQFFGPGTRLTVL.

The J gene is TRBJ2-1, the V gene TRBV4-1, with 9 positions matching TRBD2. The CDR3 covers 16 residues. Per germline, CDR1 MGHRA and CDR2 YSYEKL. The V and J ends lost 1 base and 5 bases, in that order; junction bases with no gene match: 6. The CDR3 region has the DNA TGCGCCAGCAGCCAAGTCCGAGCGGGAGGAAACAATGAGCAGTTCTTC. Residues: CASSQVRAGGNNEQFF.

The chain combines TRBV28 with TRBJ2-2, with 9 bases aligning to TRBD1. Unmatched junction bases numbered 3, after V lost 4 bases and J lost 6 bases. The CDR3 totals 14 residues. CDR1 is MDHEN, CDR2 SYDVKM, per germline. CDR3 DNA: TGTGCCAGCAGTTCGGGACAGGGAGCCGGGGAGCTGTTTTTT. Its protein product is CASSSGQGAGELFF. Full variable domain (missing parts from reference TRBV28 and TRBJ2-2): DVKVTQSSRYLVKRTGEKVFLECVQDMDHENMFWYRQDPGLGLRLIYFSYDVKMKEKGDIPEGYSVSREKKERFSLILESASTNQTSMYLCASSSGQGAGELFFGEGSRLTVL.

The chain is built from TRBV7-9 and TRBJ1-1; D is unresolved. From germline, CDR1 is SEHNR and CDR2 FQNEAQ (reference sequence). The CDR3 is 14 residues long. The V end lost 2 bases, the J end lost 4 bases, and 11 bases lay between the germline ends. CDR3 bases: TGTGCCAGCAGCTTATTAAGACAAGGCACTGAAGCTTTCTTT. Encoded protein: CASSLLRQGTEAFF.

The chain recombines TRBV11-1 with TRBJ2-5; 10 nucleotides line up with TRBD1. Unmatched junction bases numbered 1, after V lost 5 bases and J lost 4 bases. The CDR3 is 13 residues long. The germline V gene encodes CDR1 SGHAT and CDR2 FQDESV (reference sequence). The CDR3 loop is CASSRDRGETQYF. The CDR3 DNA follows: TGTGCCAGCAGCCGGGACAGGGGAGAGACCCAGTACTTC.

The V call is TRBV5-6, the J call TRBJ1-3, with D unclear. V was clipped by 4 bases and J by 4 bases, with 9 bases between them. Germline V CDR1 and CDR2: SGHDT, YYEEEE. This CDR3 comprises 13 residues. The CDR3 DNA is TGTGCCAGCAGCCGGGATTTCGGAAACACCATATATTTT. This translates into CASSRDFGNTIYF. Filled out from reference TRBV5-6 and TRBJ1-3, the complete variable domain reads DAGVTQSPTHLIKTRGQQVTLRCSPKSGHDTVSWYQQALGQGPQFIFQYYEEEERQRGNFPDRFSGHQFPNYSSELNVNALLLGDSALYLCASSRDFGNTIYFGEGSWLTVV.

The rearrangement uses TRBV6-5 and TRBJ2-7, with TRBD1 matching over 12 bases. The J segment lost 7 bases and the V segment lost 11 bases, leaving 9 bases of the junction unmatched. Germline V lookup: CDR1 MNHEY, CDR2 SVGAGI. This CDR3 comprises 13 residues. The CDR3 reads CAVYRDRGHEQYF. Written as DNA, the CDR3 is TGTGCCGTATACAGGGACAGGGGGCATGAGCAGTACTTC.

The rearrangement uses TRBV9 and TRBJ1-3, with unresolved D. Trimming took 2 bases from V and 2 from J, leaving 8 bases between them. The CDR3 length is 14 residues. Per germline, CDR1 SGDLS and CDR2 YYNGEE. The CDR3 protein is CASSVQWTGNTIYF. DNA of the CDR3: TGTGCCAGCAGCGTTCAGTGGACTGGAAACACCATATATTTT.

The genes are TRBV6-5 and TRBJ1-5; D possibly corresponds to TRBD1 (6 bases). V was clipped by 4 bases and J by 5 bases, with 15 bases between them. The CDR3 contains 15 residues. From germline, CDR1 is MNHEY and CDR2 SVGAGI. CDR3 amino acids: CASSSVWGAYQPQHF. In DNA form, the CDR3 reads TGTGCCAGCAGTTCCGTCTGGGGGGCTTATCAGCCCCAGCATTTT.

J is TRBJ2-5 and V is TRBV5-4; 9 bases are a match to TRBD2. V lost 3 bases, J lost 5 bases, and 8 bases stayed unmatched. There are 15 residues in the CDR3. Germline assignment: CDR1 SGHNT and CDR2 YYREEE (reference sequence). CDR3 sequence: CASSSDLAGVETQYF. The DNA for the CDR3 is TGTGCCAGCAGCTCCGACTTAGCGGGAGTTGAGACCCAGTACTTC.

The rearrangement uses TRBV4-3 and TRBJ2-7; TRBD1 aligns across 8 bases. Germline V CDR1 and CDR2: LGHNA, YSLEER. J was trimmed by 4 bases and V by 1 base; bases with no gene match: 3. The CDR3 runs 14 residues. The CDR3 reads CASSQGQGAYEQYF. The CDR3 DNA reads TGCGCCAGCAGCCAAGGGCAGGGGGCGTACGAGCAGTACTTC.

CDR3 residues: CASSQGSPNTEAFF. In DNA, the CDR3 is TGTGCCAGCAGCCAGGGATCCCCCAACACTGAAGCTTTCTTT. The rearrangement joins TRBV27 to TRBJ1-1; D may be TRBD1 (5 bases). Trimming removed 6 bases at V and 2 bases at J, with 13 bases between. In germline, CDR1 is MNHEY, CDR2 SMNVEV (reference sequence). The CDR3 is 14 residues long.

V and J are TRBV21-1 and TRBJ1-3. TRBV21-1 is an annotated pseudogene. This CDR3 spans 14 amino acids. This CDR3 reads CASSNVPSGNTIYF. The DNA for the CDR3 is TGTGCCAGCAGCAATGTTCCCTCTGGAAACACCATATATTTT.

J is TRBJ2-5 and V is TRBV5-1; 9 nucleotides line up with TRBD2. The CDR3 consists of 14 residues. With V trimmed by 8 bases and J by 0 bases, 5 bases remained unmatched. The germline CDR1 and CDR2 sequences are SGHRS and YFSETQ. The chain's CDR3 is CASQSGRYQETQYF. CDR3 in DNA: TGCGCCAGTCAAAGCGGGAGGTACCAAGAGACCCAGTACTTC.

This chain links TRBV30 with TRBJ2-7; tentative D call: TRBD1 (6 bases). Germline V gene lookup returns CDR1 GTSNPN and CDR2 SVGIG (reference sequence). The CDR3 totals 13 residues. With 2 bases removed from V and 4 bases from J, the gap between germline ends came to 12 bases. CDR3 in amino acids: CAWSKGVLYEQYF. CDR3 DNA: TGTGCCTGGAGTAAGGGGGTCCTGTACGAGCAGTACTTC.